This TCR beta chain stems from a study of blood T cell repertoires in COVID-19. Study details: Sites across the United States, Italy and Spain contributed samples from acute and convalescent COVID-19.

The V gene's germline CDR1 is SGDLS and CDR2 YYNGEE. Trimming cost V 4 bases and J 11 bases; bases outside gene matches: 8. The CDR3 is 12 amino acids. Sequencing used immunoSEQ multiplex PCR; TCRdb keeps in-frame clones, though not all of them. The sample has about 170,000 clones; 88% are singletons. Sequencing was done on a sample of peripheral blood. V usage is TRBV9 and J usage is TRBJ1-1; 7 bases align to TRBD1. This TCR was recovered from a man between 50 and 59 years old who had recovered from COVID-19. The CDR3 bases are TGTGCCAGCAGCCCCCGACAGGGCTTGGCTTTCTTT. Protein product: CASSPRQGLAFF.